Below, 18 T cell receptor beta chains from the same sample are listed, as sequenced in a study of T-cell memory formation after mild COVID-19. In TCRdb, the 5' RACE reads were re-called with MiXCR into one record per CDR3 protein. This sample yields roughly 300,000 distinct CDR3 sequences, of which around 8% are seen a single time; about 20% belongs to the top ten. Sequencing was carried out using PBMCs or a T cell subset sorted from them (not recorded which). All receptors derive from a man between 18 and 35 years old who had mild COVID-19 (a few samples of this study predate the infection). Cell type and time point are not known.

As to this clonotype: Being one base from a much bigger clone, this may be a read error. The rearrangement uses TRBV12-3 or TRBV12-4 and TRBJ1-2; 9 bases align to TRBD1. The CDR3 covers 16 residues. Losses at the gene ends were 8 bases for V and 8 bases for J; bases not matched to a gene: 18. CDR3 coding DNA: TGTGCCAGCCGAAAAGGCAGGACAGGGGACTTTTTCGGCTACACCTTC. Amino acids: CASRKGRTGDFFGYTF.

This clonotype came up a few times. DNA for the CDR3: TGTGCCAGCGCGACTAGCGGACAAGAGACCCAGTACTTC. It specifies CASATSGQETQYF. The V gene is TRBV18, the J gene TRBJ2-5; 9 bases match TRBD2. Germline V gene lookup returns CDR1 KGHSH and CDR2 LQKENI. The CDR3 is made up of 13 amino acids. Trimming cost V 8 bases and J 2 bases; bases outside gene matches: 3.

The chain combines TRBV6-5 with TRBJ2-7; 8 positions match TRBD1. This CDR3 is 14 amino acids long. J gave up 6 bases and V 2 bases, and 6 bases lay outside the gene matches. The germline CDR1 and CDR2 sequences are MNHEY and SVGAGI. The CDR3 DNA reads as TGTGCCAGCAGTTACACGACAGGGGCCGGCGAGCAGTACTTC. This codes for CASSYTTGAGEQYF.

This clonotype was observed at least ten times. The V and J genes are TRBV15 and TRBJ1-1; D is possibly TRBD1 (5 bases). The V gene's germline CDR1 is LNHNV and CDR2 YYDKDF (reference sequence). Trimming pared 5 bases from V and 11 bases from J, leaving 18 bases between. The CDR3 sequence is 13 residues long. The CDR3 region has the DNA TGTGCCACCAGCTCAGGGCCCCTGTCGGATGCTTTCTTT. It codes for CATSSGPLSDAFF.

J is TRBJ2-7 and V is TRBV27; 7 nucleotides align to TRBD1. The V gene's germline CDR1 is MNHEY and CDR2 SMNVEV (reference sequence). Unmatched junction bases numbered 8, after V lost 4 bases and J lost 5 bases. The CDR3 extends over 14 amino acids. CDR3 loop: CASSYNRGRHEQYF. The CDR3 DNA reads as TGTGCCAGCAGTTATAACAGGGGTAGGCACGAGCAGTACTTC.

The genes are TRBV6-5 and TRBJ1-2, with 8 positions matching TRBD1. The CDR3 runs to 13 residues. Germline V gene lookup returns CDR1 MNHEY and CDR2 SVGAGI. The junction had 6 bases not matched to a gene; V was cut back by 5 bases and J by 7 bases. The CDR3 region is CASSGQGRRGYTF. Written as DNA, the CDR3 is TGTGCCAGCAGTGGACAGGGACGTCGTGGCTACACCTTC.

This clonotype came up many times. V is TRBV27 and J is TRBJ2-3; weak D call: TRBD2 (5 bases). The CDR3 totals 15 residues. Trimming removed 2 bases at V and 2 bases at J, with 11 bases between. Per the germline V gene, CDR1 is MNHEY and CDR2 is SMNVEV (reference sequence). The CDR3 is CASSLRTPDTDTQYF. For the CDR3, the DNA is TGTGCCAGCAGTTTAAGGACTCCTGACACAGATACGCAGTATTTT.

There are a few counts of this clonotype. This rearrangement joins TRBV20-1 to TRBJ2-7, with 11 bases aligning to TRBD2. Germline V lookup: CDR1 DFQATT, CDR2 SNEGSKA (reference sequence). The CDR3 runs 14 residues. V lost 6 bases, J lost 3 bases, and 7 bases stayed unmatched. CDR3 in amino acids: CSALGLAVYYEQYF. The CDR3 bases are TGCAGTGCACTGGGACTAGCGGTTTACTACGAGCAGTACTTC.

This clonotype was found many times. The chain couples TRBV7-6 to TRBJ2-5; 8 positions agree with TRBD2. The CDR3 totals 17 residues. CDR1 is SGHVS and CDR2 is FNYEAQ in the germline V gene. V dropped 1 base and J dropped 0; count of bases not matched to a gene: 7. The CDR3 spells CASSLVGGGINQETQYF. DNA of the CDR3: TGTGCCAGCAGCTTAGTCGGGGGGGGCATCAACCAAGAGACCCAGTACTTC. The entire variable domain, with the rest obtained from reference TRBV7-6 and TRBJ2-5, is as follows: GAGVSQSPRYKVTKRGQDVALRCDPISGHVSLYWYRQALGQGPEFLTYFNYEAQQDKSGLPNDRFSAERPEGSISTLTIQRTEQRDSAMYRCASSLVGGGINQETQYFGPGTRLLVL.

V and J are TRBV5-1 and TRBJ1-1; unclear D gene. Trimming pared 6 bases from V and 0 bases from J, leaving 9 bases between. The CDR3 spans 13 residues. The germline V gene has CDR1 SGHRS and CDR2 YFSETQ. The CDR3 sequence: CASMRQVNTEAFF. As DNA, the CDR3 is TGCGCCAGCATGCGGCAGGTGAACACTGAAGCTTTCTTT. Together with reference TRBV5-1 and TRBJ1-1, the CDR3 gives the full variable domain: KAGVTQTPRYLIKTRGQQVTLSCSPISGHRSVSWYQQTPGQGLQFLFEYFSETQRNKGNFPGRFSGRQFSNSRSEMNVSTLELGDSALYLCASMRQVNTEAFFGQGTRLTVV.

The CDR3 region is CASSRRASSYNSPLHF. CDR3 bases: TGTGCCAGCAGCCGAAGAGCGAGCTCCTATAATTCACCCCTCCACTTT. The rearrangement links TRBV27 to TRBJ1-6; D ambiguous. With 6 bases removed from V and 0 bases from J, the gap between germline ends came to 12 bases. Germline values: CDR1 MNHEY, CDR2 SMNVEV (reference sequence). The CDR3 has 16 amino acids.

This clonotype was recorded a few times. The chain joins TRBV20-1 to TRBJ2-4; a possible D gene is TRBD1 (6 bases). Germline V gene sequence: CDR1 DFQATT, CDR2 SNEGSKA (reference sequence). The CDR3 runs to 13 residues. V lost 0 bases to trimming and J lost 10 bases, with 13 bases between them. Here the CDR3 DNA reads TGCAGTGCTAGAGATTGGGCAGGGGCGATTCAGTACTTC. Its translation is CSARDWAGAIQYF.

The chain uses TRBV9 and TRBJ2-1, with 7 bases lining up with TRBD2. The V gene end was trimmed by 2 bases and the J gene end by 0 bases; junction bases not matched to a gene: 5. CDR1 and CDR2 from the germline V gene are SGDLS and YYNGEE. This CDR3 is 16 amino acids long. CDR3 DNA: TGTGCCAGCAGCGTGGGGGGAGGGGTCTCCTACAATGAGCAGTTCTTC. It translates to CASSVGGGVSYNEQFF.

The chain couples TRBV11-2 to TRBJ2-1; 9 positions agree with TRBD2. The CDR3 has 16 residues. The J segment lost 3 bases and the V segment lost 5 bases, leaving 8 bases of the junction unmatched. CDR1 is SGHAT and CDR2 is FQNNGV in the germline V gene. CDR3 sequence: CASSPLAGPYYNEQFF. CDR3 bases: TGTGCCAGCAGCCCCCTAGCGGGGCCTTACTACAATGAGCAGTTCTTC.

V usage is TRBV7-3 and J usage is TRBJ2-7; D remains ambiguous. Between the trimmed V and J ends, which lost 3 bases and 5 bases, there was a span of 11 bases. Germline V gives CDR1 SGHTA, CDR2 FQGTGA. The CDR3 covers 13 residues. The CDR3 DNA is TGTGCCAGCAGCTTGAAGGGCAGCAACGAGCAGTACGTC. It encodes CASSLKGSNEQYV.

This clonotype was counted a few times. The chain carries TRBV11-2 and TRBJ2-5; tentatively, D is TRBD1 (6 bases). The V and J ends lost 4 bases and 4 bases respectively, with 19 bases between them. The CDR3 contains 16 residues. CDR1 is SGHAT and CDR2 is FQNNGV in the germline V gene. CDR3 nucleotides: TGTGCCAGCAGCTATCACATCAGGGGATTTCTAGAGACCCAGTACTTC. Protein sequence: CASSYHIRGFLETQYF. Drawing the rest from reference TRBV11-2 and TRBJ2-5, the complete variable domain is EAGVAQSPRYKIIEKRQSVAFWCNPISGHATLYWYQQILGQGPKLLIQFQNNGVVDDSQLPKDRFSAERLKGVDSTLKIQPAKLEDSAVYLCASSYHIRGFLETQYFGPGTRLLVL.

The rearrangement joins TRBV12-3 or TRBV12-4 to TRBJ2-7, with D unclear. The CDR3 extends over 15 amino acids. Trimming took off 5 bases at V and 0 bases at J, with 14 bases between the two ends. The CDR3 region is CASSTGPLHSYEQYV. The CDR3 nucleotides are TGTGCCAGCAGTACTGGGCCCCTTCACTCCTACGAGCAGTACGTC.

This clonotype was picked up a small number of times. The chain employs TRBV7-8 and TRBJ1-6; a possible D gene is TRBD1 (5 bases). There are 17 residues in the CDR3. Germline V gives CDR1 SGHVS, CDR2 FQNEAQ. Trimming removed 5 bases from V and 0 bases from J, with 14 bases in between. The CDR3 DNA sequence: TGTGCCAGCAGCCCCCTTACGGGGGACTCCTATAATTCACCCCTCCACTTT. Its protein is CASSPLTGDSYNSPLHF.